This passage covers 27 T cell receptor beta chains from one sample sequenced in a study of cytomegalovirus exposure and HLA in healthy donors (dated by TCRdb to the late 2010s). Receptor libraries were prepared by the immunoSEQ multiplex PCR assay. For the multiplex PCR, a mixture combining 60 forward primers for TCR Vbeta segments and 13 reverse primers for TCR Jbeta segments was used. The clones in this table, taken by TCRdb from immuneACCESS, are in-frame only. Not every clone is retained; where verified, under half of the shortfall comes from an unresolved V gene, and the cause of the rest is unknown. Counted in this sample were over 150,000 clones; approximately 80% of them appeared once. The ten most abundant clones make up approximately 2.4% of the sample. The sample was PBMCs. Every receptor here comes from a male donor in good health and CMV-seronegative.

This clone was counted only a few times. The chain employs TRBV14 and TRBJ2-5, with 11 bases that match TRBD1. There are 13 residues in the CDR3. The V segment lost 5 bases and the J segment 10 bases; nucleotides outside the gene matches: 6. The germline V gene has CDR1 SGHDN and CDR2 FVKESK. In DNA, the CDR3 is TGTGCCAGCAGCTGGGACAGGGGGGGCGGCCAGTACTTC. As protein: CASSWDRGGGQYF.

The chain combines TRBV11-3 with TRBJ2-1; D is perhaps TRBD2 (6 bases). The germline gives CDR1 SGHNT, CDR2 YENEEA. The V and J ends lost 1 base and 9 bases respectively, with 16 bases between them. The length of the CDR3 is 15 residues. The CDR3 region is CASSLGGTDLFEQFF. CDR3 DNA sequence: TGTGCCAGCAGCTTAGGGGGGACTGATTTGTTTGAGCAGTTCTTC.

The gene calls are TRBV7-2 and TRBJ2-7; 10 bases agree with TRBD1. CDR1 SGHTA and CDR2 FQGNSA come from the germline V gene. J lost 4 bases, V lost 5 bases, and 8 bases had no gene match. This CDR3 has 15 amino acids. CDR3 in amino acids: CASSGDGTGVYEQYF. The CDR3 DNA sequence: TGTGCCAGCAGCGGAGACGGGACAGGGGTATACGAGCAGTACTTC.

The chain links TRBV7-9 to TRBJ1-2, with TRBD1 as a possible D gene (6 bases). The CDR3 loop spans 15 amino acids. Looked up from germline, CDR1 is SEHNR and CDR2 is FQNEAQ (reference sequence). Trimming took off 2 bases at V and 6 bases at J, with 16 bases between the two ends. The CDR3: CASSLSTGIGHGYTF. The CDR3 DNA reads as TGTGCCAGCAGCTTAAGTACAGGGATTGGTCATGGCTACACCTTC.

The chain has TRBV10-3 and TRBJ2-5; 7 nucleotides align to TRBD2. This CDR3 comprises 14 residues. Trimming at V came to 6 bases and at J to 2 bases, leaving 6 bases not matched to a gene. Looked up from germline, CDR1 is ENHRY and CDR2 is SYGVKD. The CDR3 DNA follows: TGTGCCATCAGGGGTTCCGGGGGGCAAGAGACCCAGTACTTC. Protein sequence: CAIRGSGGQETQYF.

This chain links TRBV6-1 with TRBJ2-7; 7 bases fit TRBD2. V lost 4 bases, J lost 3 bases, and 6 bases stayed unmatched. The CDR3 extends over 14 amino acids. Germline V gives CDR1 MNHNS, CDR2 SASEGT. CDR3 bases: TGTGCCAGCAGTGTTAGCGGGCCGAACTACGAGCAGTACTTC. It is translated as CASSVSGPNYEQYF.

This clone came up a few times. The rearrangement uses TRBV6-5 and TRBJ1-1; D is ambiguous. The CDR3 contains 12 residues. Trimming took 10 bases from V and 7 from J, leaving 16 bases between them. Germline V lookup: CDR1 MNHEY, CDR2 SVGAGI. This CDR3 reads CATARVPGEAFF. DNA of the CDR3: TGTGCCACCGCGAGGGTTCCAGGTGAAGCTTTCTTT.

The rearrangement joins TRBV7-9 to TRBJ1-2; 8 bases agree with TRBD1. V shed 6 bases and J 8 bases; nucleotides not matched to a gene: 14. CDR1 is SEHNR and CDR2 is FQNEAQ in the germline V gene (reference sequence). This CDR3 spans 15 amino acids. CDR3 nucleotide sequence: TGTGCCAGCAGGTTGACAGGGGTAGGTTCTGGAGGCTACACCTTC. Translation: CASRLTGVGSGGYTF.

The chain is built from TRBV4-3 and TRBJ1-2; 8 nucleotides agree with TRBD1. Trimming removed 1 base from V and 5 bases from J; junction bases left unmatched: 9. CDR3 length equals 16 residues. CDR1 is LGHNA, CDR2 YSLEER, per germline. CDR3 sequence reads: CASSQARAGGRYGYTF. The CDR3 bases are TGCGCCAGCAGCCAAGCCAGGGCAGGGGGCCGGTATGGCTACACCTTC.

The chain is built from TRBV14 and TRBJ2-1; the D gene is possibly TRBD1 (6 bases). The CDR3 contains 13 residues. CDR1 and CDR2 (germline): SGHDN, FVKESK. V lost 5 bases and J lost 5, with 10 bases in between. The CDR3 DNA reads TGTGCCAGCAGCTTCGACAGGAACAATGAGCAGTTCTTC. Its translation is CASSFDRNNEQFF. Variable domain in full (rest from reference TRBV14 and TRBJ2-1): EAGVTQFPSHSVIEKGQTVTLRCDPISGHDNLYWYRRVMGKEIKFLLHFVKESKQDESGMPNNRFLAERTGGTYSTLKVQPAELEDSGVYFCASSFDRNNEQFFGPGTRLTVL.

This clone was detected only once. This chain links TRBV7-9 with TRBJ2-5; 8 positions agree with TRBD1. The CDR3 is 14 residues long. With 7 bases clipped from V and 4 bases from J, the junction kept 8 bases outside the gene matches. CDR1 is SEHNR, CDR2 FQNEAQ, per germline (reference sequence). DNA for the CDR3: TGTGCCAGCAAGACAGGGGAGCAGGCAGAGACCCAGTACTTC. This sequence encodes CASKTGEQAETQYF. Using reference TRBV7-9 and TRBJ2-5 for the parts outside the CDR3, the full variable domain is DTGVSQNPRHKITKRGQNVTFRCDPISEHNRLYWYRQTLGQGPEFLTYFQNEAQLEKSRLLSDRFSAERPKGSFSTLEIQRTEQGDSAMYLCASKTGEQAETQYFGPGTRLLVL.

This chain's CDR3 is CASSPRQVSGNTIYF. CDR3 nucleotide sequence: TGTGCCAGCAGCCCCCGACAGGTCTCTGGAAACACCATATATTTT. V gene TRBV11-2 combines with J gene TRBJ1-3; tentative D call: TRBD1 (6 bases). Germline V CDR1 and CDR2: SGHAT, FQNNGV. Between the trimmed V and J ends, which lost 5 bases and 0 bases, there was a span of 11 bases. This CDR3 has 15 residues.

The rearrangement uses TRBV27 and TRBJ2-5; a possible D gene is TRBD2 (6 bases). Matching the DNA end better, TRBJ2-7 makes the J call doubtful. The CDR3 has 15 amino acids. Germline V CDR1 and CDR2: MNHEY, SMNVEV (reference sequence). The CDR3 coding sequence is TGTGCCAGCAGTCGCGGGACGGTCAGCTCCTACGAGCAGTACTTC. This encodes CASSRGTVSSYEQYF.

V is TRBV9 and J is TRBJ2-5; TRBD2 might be the D (6 bases). Per germline, CDR1 SGDLS and CDR2 YYNGEE. V dropped 1 base and J dropped 0 bases, with 10 bases sitting between them. The CDR3 runs 15 residues. The CDR3 protein is CASSVSGLDQETQYF. For the CDR3, the DNA is TGTGCCAGCAGCGTAAGCGGGCTCGACCAAGAGACCCAGTACTTC.

The chain combines TRBV7-9 with TRBJ2-3; 12 bases align to TRBD2. V gave up 4 bases and J gave up 0 bases; unmatched junction bases: 11. Germline assignment: CDR1 SEHNR and CDR2 FQNEAQ (reference sequence). The CDR3 covers 19 residues. The CDR3 coding sequence is TGTGCCAGCAGCTCCCCGAGGACTAGCGGGGACTTTAGCACAGATACGCAGTATTTT. Translation gives CASSSPRTSGDFSTDTQYF.

For this clone: At one boundary the junction diverges from the germline segment, which might be a read error. The V and J genes are TRBV2 and TRBJ1-2; D is ambiguous. Germline CDR1 is SNHLY and CDR2 is FYNNEI. CDR3 length equals 11 residues. The chain's CDR3 is CASNREEGCTF. The CDR3 bases are TGTGCCAGCAATCGGGAAGAGGGCTGCACCTTC. Supplemented by reference TRBV2 and TRBJ1-2, the full variable domain reads EPEVTQTPSHQVTQMGQEVILRCVPISNHLYFYWYRQILGQKVEFLVSFYNNEISEKSEIFDDQFSVERPDGSNFTLKIRSTKLEDSAMYFCASNREEGCTFGSGTRLTVV.

This sequence joins TRBV10-3 and TRBJ1-1; 8 positions match TRBD1. J lost 8 bases, V lost 6 bases, and 5 bases had no gene match. Per the germline V gene, CDR1 is ENHRY and CDR2 is SYGVKD. The CDR3 spans 12 residues. The CDR3 coding sequence is TGTGCCATCAGGACCGGACAGGGCGAAGCTTTCTTT. This translates into CAIRTGQGEAFF.

The chain employs TRBV5-8 and TRBJ2-3, with D possibly TRBD1 on 6 matching bases. V gave up 0 bases and J gave up 6 bases, with 11 bases separating them. This CDR3 spans 14 amino acids. Germline V lookup: CDR1 SGHTS, CDR2 YDEGEE. The chain's CDR3 is CASSLGQGLDTQYF. CDR3 in DNA: TGTGCCAGCAGCTTGGGGCAGGGGTTGGATACGCAGTATTTT.

Concerning this clone itself: Compared with germline, one end of the junction differs, possibly owing to a read error. The J gene is TRBJ2-4, the V gene TRBV7-7; D may be TRBD2 (6 bases). The CDR3 is 18 amino acids. Germline lookup yields CDR1 SSHAT and CDR2 FNYEAQ (reference sequence). The DNA of the CDR3 is TGTGCTAGCAGCTCCCGCCCCCGGGGGAGGCGAGCCAAAAACATTCAGTACTTC. Its protein is CASSSRPRGRRAKNIQYF.

The V and J genes are TRBV6-1 and TRBJ2-7; 9 bases match TRBD2. The CDR3 runs 18 residues. Germline V lookup: CDR1 MNHNS, CDR2 SASEGT. Germline trimming cut 2 bases from V and 0 bases from J; bases unmatched to any gene: 11. The CDR3 loop reads CASSESAVVAGASYEQYF. In DNA form, the CDR3 reads TGTGCCAGCAGTGAAAGTGCAGTCGTAGCGGGGGCCTCCTACGAGCAGTACTTC.

The genes are TRBV9 and TRBJ1-1, with D possibly TRBD1 on 6 matching bases. Between the trimmed V and J ends, which lost 2 bases and 3 bases, there was a span of 8 bases. This CDR3 region has 13 residues. The germline V gene has CDR1 SGDLS and CDR2 YYNGEE. CDR3 loop: CASSVGQDTEAFF. The CDR3 DNA reads as TGTGCCAGCAGCGTGGGACAAGACACTGAAGCTTTCTTT.

The genes are TRBV5-4 and TRBJ2-2, with 9 bases that match TRBD1. The CDR3 runs to 15 residues. V gave up 4 bases and J gave up 5 bases; unmatched junction bases: 6. Germline V CDR1 and CDR2: SGHNT, YYREEE (reference sequence). The CDR3 protein is CASSHWTGETGELFF. CDR3 bases: TGTGCCAGCAGCCACTGGACAGGGGAAACCGGGGAGCTGTTTTTT.

V gene TRBV15 combines with J gene TRBJ2-7; a weak D match, TRBD2 (5 bases). The CDR3 consists of 14 residues. V shed 3 bases and J shed 2 bases, with 11 bases lying between them. CDR1 and CDR2 from the germline V gene are LNHNV and YYDKDF (reference sequence). CDR3 residues: CATSSGRVAYEQYF. In DNA, the CDR3 is TGTGCCACCAGCAGTGGGCGGGTTGCCTACGAGCAGTACTTC.

J is TRBJ1-2 and V is TRBV10-3; the D is unclear. Trimming stripped 0 bases from V and 3 bases from J, with 5 bases between. Germline CDR1 reads ENHRY; CDR2 reads SYGVKD. This CDR3 contains 13 residues. The CDR3 DNA reads TGTGCCATCAGTGAGTCCCGGTACTATGGCTACACCTTC. As protein: CAISESRYYGYTF.

V gene TRBV18 combines with J gene TRBJ1-3; possibly TRBD1 for D (5 bases). The CDR3 extends over 16 amino acids. Trimming shortened V by 0 bases and J by 3 bases, and 12 bases separated the two germline ends. Germline V gene lookup returns CDR1 KGHSH and CDR2 LQKENI. CDR3 sequence reads: CASSPPAGFVGNTIYF. DNA of the CDR3: TGTGCCAGCTCACCACCGGCAGGGTTTGTTGGAAACACCATATATTTT.

V gene TRBV5-6 combines with J gene TRBJ1-1; TRBD1 agrees at 7 bases. The CDR3 extends over 13 amino acids. Germline V gene lookup returns CDR1 SGHDT and CDR2 YYEEEE. V lost 3 bases to trimming and J lost 5 bases; unmatched junction nucleotides: 4. This CDR3 is CASSSTGVTEAFF. The CDR3 DNA follows: TGTGCCAGCAGCTCAACAGGGGTAACTGAAGCTTTCTTT.

V and J are TRBV5-4 and TRBJ2-3; unclear D gene. The CDR3 has 15 residues. Germline assignment: CDR1 SGHNT and CDR2 YYREEE (reference sequence). V was pared by 4 bases and J by 0 bases, with 12 bases between. The CDR3 here is CASSAGVTSTDTQYF. The CDR3 nucleotides read TGTGCCAGCAGCGCCGGAGTAACTAGCACAGATACGCAGTATTTT.